Listed below are T cell receptor beta chains from one sample, sequenced in a study of beta chain features in type 1 diabetes. Sequencing was performed with immunoSEQ multiplex PCR; in TCRdb, only in-frame clones are kept and a portion is missing. Among approximately 250,000 clones listed, around 15% were seen once. Sequenced: naive CD4+ T cells from blood. These receptors all come from a man aged 25-45 years with type 1 diabetes. Both conserved end residues are part of each CDR3. Fields, in order: D gene, V gene, clone size, J gene, CDR3 protein, CDR3 DNA. D genes are given only for firm matches. Size is stated for part of the rows, as once, few or many counts, or as a class when the clone is expanded.

NA	TRBV27	NA	TRBJ2-4	CASIRQGGNIQYF	TGTGCCAGCATCCGCCAAGGGGGAAACATTCAGTACTTC
TRBD1	TRBV28	NA	TRBJ2-7	CARQGTYEQYF	TGTGCCAGACAGGGGACCTACGAGCAGTACTTC
NA	TRBV27	NA	TRBJ1-2	CASSNRDWFGDGYTF	TGTGCCAGCAGCAACAGGGACTGGTTTGGCGATGGCTACACCTTC
NA	TRBV30	NA	TRBJ2-5	CAWSPGGATQYF	TGTGCCTGGAGTCCAGGGGGGGCGACCCAGTACTTC
TRBD1	TRBV7-2	few	TRBJ2-1	CASSPPRAGGIGEQFF	TGTGCCAGCAGCCCCCCCCGGGCAGGGGGCATTGGTGAGCAGTTCTTC
NA	TRBV4-1	NA	TRBJ2-5	CASSQGFAGLRVAVETQYF	TGCGCCAGCAGCCAAGGTTTTGCGGGGCTTAGGGTTGCGGTGGAGACCCAGTACTTC
TRBD1	TRBV29-1	NA	TRBJ1-3	CSVDRGTGNTIYF	TGCAGCGTTGACAGGGGGACTGGAAACACCATATATTTT
TRBD2	TRBV9	few	TRBJ2-1	CASSVIAGGNNEQFF	TGTGCCAGCAGCGTTATAGCGGGAGGTAACAATGAGCAGTTCTTC
TRBD2	TRBV10-2	once	TRBJ2-1	CASSEPGLAASYNEQFF	TGCGCCAGCAGTGAACCGGGACTAGCGGCTTCCTACAATGAGCAGTTCTTC
NA	TRBV10-3	NA	TRBJ2-3	CAISEHRDGDTQYF	TGTGCCATCAGTGAGCACAGGGATGGAGATACGCAGTATTTT
NA	TRBV19	NA	TRBJ2-1	CASMDFLSYNEQFF	TGTGCCAGTATGGACTTTCTCTCCTACAATGAGCAGTTCTTC
NA	TRBV6-4	NA	TRBJ1-2	CASSDSGRYGYTF	TGTGCCAGCAGTGACTCGGGAAGATATGGCTACACCTTC
NA	TRBV30	NA	TRBJ2-5	CAWSKGTAIQETQYF	TGTGCCTGGAGTAAAGGGACGGCGATACAAGAGACCCAGTACTTC
NA	TRBV4-1	few	TRBJ1-2	CASSQDQYGYTF	TGCGCCAGCAGCCAAGATCAGTATGGCTACACCTTC
TRBD1	TRBV5-1	few	TRBJ2-2	CASSSYGTGDTGELFF	TGCGCCAGCAGCTCCTACGGGACAGGGGACACCGGGGAGCTGTTTTTT
TRBD1	TRBV7-2	NA	TRBJ2-7	CASSLRGQGSYEQYF	TGTGCCAGCAGCCTGAGAGGACAGGGGTCCTACGAGCAGTACTTC
TRBD2	TRBV11-2	NA	TRBJ2-5	CASSPSGRASETQYF	TGTGCCAGCAGTCCTAGCGGGAGGGCCTCGGAGACCCAGTACTTC
TRBD2	TRBV6-1	few	TRBJ2-3	CASSSGHTDTQYF	TGTGCCAGCTCTAGCGGACACACAGATACGCAGTATTTT
TRBD2	TRBV5-4	NA	TRBJ2-1	CASSLSSGTYNEQFF	TGTGCCAGCAGCTTGTCTAGCGGGACCTACAATGAGCAGTTCTTC
NA	TRBV29-1	NA	TRBJ1-4	CSVEGRGEKLFF	TGCAGCGTTGAAGGGCGGGGTGAAAAACTGTTTTTT
NA	TRBV5-1	few	TRBJ2-7	CASSLDFYEQYF	TGCGCCAGCAGCTTGGACTTCTACGAGCAGTACTTC
NA	TRBV29-1	few	TRBJ1-2	CSVDPQPSRGYTF	TGCAGCGTTGACCCTCAGCCTTCTCGGGGCTACACCTTC
NA	TRBV30	few	TRBJ1-5	CAWSGQGNQPQHF	TGTGCCTGGAGTGGGCAAGGGAATCAGCCCCAGCATTTT
NA	TRBV30	NA	TRBJ1-4	CAWSGQGGEKLFF	TGTGCCTGGAGTGGTCAGGGAGGCGAAAAACTGTTTTTT
TRBD2	TRBV5-1	few	TRBJ2-1	CASSPLLAGVIDEQFF	TGCGCCAGCAGCCCGCTTTTAGCGGGAGTAATAGATGAGCAGTTCTTC
NA	TRBV7-2	NA	TRBJ2-7	CASSLSREWEQYF	TGTGCCAGCAGCTTAAGCCGGGAGTGGGAGCAGTACTTC
NA	TRBV28	few	TRBJ2-7	CASCRQGTRSYEQYF	TGTGCCAGCTGCCGCCAGGGAACGAGGTCCTACGAGCAGTACTTC
NA	TRBV5-1	NA	TRBJ2-1	CASSLADATRSEQFF	TGCGCCAGCAGCTTGGCCGACGCCACGCGGAGTGAGCAGTTCTTC
TRBD2	TRBV12-5	NA	TRBJ2-3	CASGPGGPLWGTQYF	TGTGCTAGTGGACCGGGAGGCCCGCTTTGGGGTACGCAGTATTTT
NA	TRBV7-9	few	TRBJ1-1	CASSLSGNTEAFF	TGTGCCAGCAGCTTATCAGGGAACACTGAAGCTTTCTTT
NA	TRBV2	NA	TRBJ1-1	CASRVEKNTEAFF	TGTGCCAGCAGGGTTGAAAAGAACACTGAAGCTTTCTTT
NA	TRBV18	few	TRBJ2-1	CASSSGSQYNEQFF	TGTGCCAGCTCATCCGGGAGTCAATACAATGAGCAGTTCTTC
TRBD2	TRBV10-3	few	TRBJ2-1	CAISETLAGDEQFF	TGTGCCATCAGTGAGACCCTAGCGGGAGATGAGCAGTTCTTC
TRBD1	TRBV9	NA	TRBJ1-2	CASAGTDYGYTF	TGTGCCAGTGCCGGGACAGACTATGGCTACACCTTC
TRBD2	TRBV5-1	NA	TRBJ2-1	CASSLRSQRDLRYNEQFF	TGCGCCAGCAGCTTGAGGAGCCAGCGGGACCTTCGCTACAATGAGCAGTTCTTC
TRBD2	TRBV9	NA	TRBJ2-1	CASSVVRGTSGFSNEQFF	TGTGCCAGCAGCGTAGTTAGAGGGACTAGCGGGTTCAGCAATGAGCAGTTCTTC
TRBD2	TRBV2	NA	TRBJ2-1	CASTTSAPAEQFF	TGTGCCAGCACGACTAGCGCCCCGGCTGAGCAGTTCTTC
NA	TRBV30	few	TRBJ2-7	CAWRGSSREQYF	TGTGCCTGGAGGGGGTCCAGCCGTGAGCAGTACTTC
NA	TRBV14	few	TRBJ2-7	CASSQEVAGTRQYF	TGTGCCAGCAGCCAAGAAGTGGCCGGAACCAGGCAGTACTTC
NA	TRBV6-5	few	TRBJ2-3	CASSVLNTNTDTQYF	TGTGCCAGCAGTGTGCTGAACACTAACACAGATACGCAGTATTTT
NA	TRBV29-1	NA	TRBJ2-7	CSAGRANNYEQYF	TGCAGCGCTGGCAGGGCTAACAACTACGAGCAGTACTTC